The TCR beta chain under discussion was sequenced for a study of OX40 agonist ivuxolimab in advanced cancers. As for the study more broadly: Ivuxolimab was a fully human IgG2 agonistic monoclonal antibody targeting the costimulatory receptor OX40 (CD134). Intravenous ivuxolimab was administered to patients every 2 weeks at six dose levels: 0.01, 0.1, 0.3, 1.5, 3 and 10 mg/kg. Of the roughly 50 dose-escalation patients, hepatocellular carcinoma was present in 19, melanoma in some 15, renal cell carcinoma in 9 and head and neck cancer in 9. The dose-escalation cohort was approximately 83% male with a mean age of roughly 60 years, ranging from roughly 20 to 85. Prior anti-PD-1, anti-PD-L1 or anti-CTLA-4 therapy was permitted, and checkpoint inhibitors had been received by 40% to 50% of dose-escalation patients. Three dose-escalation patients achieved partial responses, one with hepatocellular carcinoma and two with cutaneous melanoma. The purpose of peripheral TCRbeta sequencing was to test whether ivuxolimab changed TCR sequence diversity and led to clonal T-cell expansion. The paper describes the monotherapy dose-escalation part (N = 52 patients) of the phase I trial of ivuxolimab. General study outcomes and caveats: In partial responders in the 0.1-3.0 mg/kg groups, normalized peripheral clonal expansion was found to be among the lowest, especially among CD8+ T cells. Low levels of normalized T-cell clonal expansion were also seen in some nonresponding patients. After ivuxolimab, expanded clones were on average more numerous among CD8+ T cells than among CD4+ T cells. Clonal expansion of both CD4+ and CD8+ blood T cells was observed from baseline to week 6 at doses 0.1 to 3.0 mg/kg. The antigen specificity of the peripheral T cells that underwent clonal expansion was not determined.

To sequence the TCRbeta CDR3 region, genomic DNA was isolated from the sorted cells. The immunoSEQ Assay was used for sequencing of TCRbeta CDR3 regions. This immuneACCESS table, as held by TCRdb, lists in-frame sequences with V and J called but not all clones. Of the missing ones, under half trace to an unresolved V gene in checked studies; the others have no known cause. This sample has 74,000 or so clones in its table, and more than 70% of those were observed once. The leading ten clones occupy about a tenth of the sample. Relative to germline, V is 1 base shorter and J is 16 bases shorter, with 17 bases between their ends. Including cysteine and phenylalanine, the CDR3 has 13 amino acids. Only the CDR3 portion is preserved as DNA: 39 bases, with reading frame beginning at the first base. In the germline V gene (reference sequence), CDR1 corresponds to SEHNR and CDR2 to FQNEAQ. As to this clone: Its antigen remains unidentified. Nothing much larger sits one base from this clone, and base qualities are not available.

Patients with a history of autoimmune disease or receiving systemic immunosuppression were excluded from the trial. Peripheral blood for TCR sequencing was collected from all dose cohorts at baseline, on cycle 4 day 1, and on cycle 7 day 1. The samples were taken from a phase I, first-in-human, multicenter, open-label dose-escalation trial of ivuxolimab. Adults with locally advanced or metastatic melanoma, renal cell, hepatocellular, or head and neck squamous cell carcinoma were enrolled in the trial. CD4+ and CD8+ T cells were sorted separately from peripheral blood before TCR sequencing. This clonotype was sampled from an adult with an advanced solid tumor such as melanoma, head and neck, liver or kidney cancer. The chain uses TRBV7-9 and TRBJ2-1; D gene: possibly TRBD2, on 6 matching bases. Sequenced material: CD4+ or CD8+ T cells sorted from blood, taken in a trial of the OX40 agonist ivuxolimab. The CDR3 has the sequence CASSLGAGPREFF. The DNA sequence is TGTGCCAGCAGCTTAGGAGCGGGCCCGCGGGAATTCTTC.